The clone carrying this T cell receptor beta chain has a count of ten or more. What it binds is unknown. The germline CDR1 and CDR2 sequences are SGHTA and FQGNSA. The CDR3 consists of 14 residues. Trimming removed 6 bases from V and 3 bases from J, with 14 bases in between. TCRdb passed the 5' RACE reads through MiXCR, listing each CDR3 protein once. Of about 320,000 distinct CDR3 sequences listed, about 6.9% were seen once; the top ten hold 18%. The sample comes from a study of T cells after yellow fever vaccination. Regarding the study as a whole: The CD4 compartment and the CD8 compartment contained a small share of clonotypes in common. Abundant contaminating clonotypes from the bulk population could appear in FACS-sorted repertoires.

Sequenced material: PBMCs, taken approximately 47 days after the first yellow fever vaccination. V and J are TRBV7-2 and TRBJ1-2, with TRBD1 as a possible D gene (5 bases). The receptor was isolated from a man between 18 and 35 years old who received the YFV17D yellow fever vaccine. The CDR3 DNA follows: TGTGCCAGCAGACCCCCCGGGGGTTACTATGGCTACACCTTC. This codes for CASRPPGGYYGYTF.